This T cell receptor (beta chain) was profiled in a study of cytomegalovirus exposure and HLA in healthy donors. Broader study findings: Most of the CMV-associated TCR beta chains (in a later analysis) appeared to be HLA-restricted. There were several of the most significant clusters that appeared linked to common viral pathogens in a later analysis. The study recorded over 150 TCR beta chains that were cytomegalovirus-associated. In a later analysis, productive TCRs from donors in an Asian-associated ancestry cluster reportedly carried fewer N-insertions than the cohort mean.

This clone was counted between two and nine times. What it binds is not known. Germline CDR1 is WSHSY and CDR2 is SAAADI. The V segment lost 10 bases and the J segment 5 bases; nucleotides outside the gene matches: 5. This CDR3 comprises 14 residues. PCR used 60 Vbeta primers and 13 Jbeta primers. Assay: immunoSEQ multiplex PCR; the TCRdb copy retains only in-frame clones and omits some. The sample has 100,000 to 150,000 clones, more than 80% seen once. V gene TRBV10-2 combines with J gene TRBJ2-3; 14 bases map to TRBD2. Material: PBMCs. The TCR sequence derives from a man aged 30 to 39 in good health and CMV-seropositive. In DNA form, the CDR3 reads TGCGCCACACGACTAGCGGGGGGGCAAGATACGCAGTATTTT. It yields the protein CATRLAGGQDTQYF.